This TCR beta chain is from a study of T cells in Graves' hyperthyroidism and ophthalmopathy. Trimming cost V 2 bases and J 6 bases; bases outside gene matches: 9. Germline V gene lookup returns CDR1 SNHLY and CDR2 FYNNEI. This CDR3 is built from 17 residues. This clonotype showed up just a few times. Amplified regions were TCR beta CDR3 sequences from RNA transcripts. First-round RT-PCR targeting the TCR CDR3 was performed with the HTBI primer set. TCRdb re-called the multiplex PCR reads with MiXCR, one entry per CDR3 protein. This sample carries fewer than 600,000 distinct CDR3 sequences, 12% to 15% of them seen once, and the ten largest clones take about 15%.

Material: blood. This clonotype was sampled from a woman in her thirties or forties with Graves' hyperthyroidism. The chain employs TRBV2 and TRBJ2-1; TRBD1 agrees at 11 bases. The CDR3 DNA follows: TGTGCCAGCAGTGAAACGGCCGGGACAGGGGGTTTCAATGAGCAGTTCTTC. This sequence encodes CASSETAGTGGFNEQFF.